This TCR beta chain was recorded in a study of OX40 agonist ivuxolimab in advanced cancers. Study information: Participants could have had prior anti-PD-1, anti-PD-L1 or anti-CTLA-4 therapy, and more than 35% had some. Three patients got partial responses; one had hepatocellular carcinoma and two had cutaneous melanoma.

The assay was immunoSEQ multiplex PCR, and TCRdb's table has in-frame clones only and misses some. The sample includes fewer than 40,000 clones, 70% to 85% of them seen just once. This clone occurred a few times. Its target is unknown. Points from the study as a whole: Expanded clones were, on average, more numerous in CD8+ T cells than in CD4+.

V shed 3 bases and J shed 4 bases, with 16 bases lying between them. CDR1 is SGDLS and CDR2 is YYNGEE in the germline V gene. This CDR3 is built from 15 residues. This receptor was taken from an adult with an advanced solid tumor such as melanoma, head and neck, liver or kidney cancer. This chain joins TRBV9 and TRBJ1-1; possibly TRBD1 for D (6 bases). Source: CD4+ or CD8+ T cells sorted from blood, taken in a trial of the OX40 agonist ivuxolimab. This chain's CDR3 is CASSALTGLATEAFF. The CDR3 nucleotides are TGTGCCAGCAGCGCTCTTACAGGGCTTGCCACTGAAGCTTTCTTT.